A selection of T cell receptor beta chains follows, all from one sample in a study of cytomegalovirus exposure and HLA in healthy donors. Clones were sequenced by immunoSEQ multiplex PCR, and TCRdb holds only the in-frame ones, with some missing. The data show roughly 160,000 clones, with about 82% seen just once and approximately 2.2% held by the top ten. The sequencing input was PBMCs. These receptors were taken from a male donor in good health and CMV-seronegative. The CDR3 runs from the conserved cysteine through the conserved F or W. Fields, in order: clone size, V gene, D gene, J gene, CDR3 protein, CDR3 DNA. The D gene is left open where the match is weak. Part of the rows lack a size; the others show once, few, many or a class for expanded clones.

size: .
V: TRBV19
D: .
J: TRBJ1-1
CDR3: CASGQHTEAFF
DNA: TGTGCCAGCGGACAGCACACTGAAGCTTTCTTT

size: .
V: TRBV6-1
D: .
J: TRBJ2-7
CDR3: CASSAQGSYEQYF
DNA: TGTGCCAGCAGTGCGCAGGGATCCTACGAGCAGTACTTC

size: .
V: TRBV7-9
D: TRBD1
J: TRBJ1-3
CDR3: CASTQGQTIGNTIYF
DNA: TGTGCCAGCACCCAGGGACAGACGATTGGAAACACCATATATTTT

size: once
V: TRBV28
D: TRBD1
J: TRBJ1-1
CDR3: CASSTTGGRYTEAFF
DNA: TGTGCCAGCAGCACAACAGGGGGTCGGTACACTGAAGCTTTCTTT

size: .
V: TRBV7-2
D: .
J: TRBJ1-2
CDR3: CASSRVGEGGLKGYTF
DNA: TGTGCCAGCAGCCGAGTAGGGGAGGGGGGCCTCAAAGGCTACACCTTC

size: few
V: TRBV7-9
D: TRBD1
J: TRBJ1-1
CDR3: CASSSRGQGNTEAFF
DNA: TGTGCCAGCAGCTCACGGGGACAGGGGAACACTGAAGCTTTCTTT

size: .
V: TRBV7-2
D: TRBD2
J: TRBJ2-2
CDR3: CASSLALAGSTGELFF
DNA: TGTGCCAGCAGCTTAGCGCTAGCGGGGTCAACCGGGGAGCTGTTTTTT

size: .
V: TRBV5-5
D: TRBD1
J: TRBJ1-6
CDR3: CASSWESGQGGSPLHF
DNA: TGTGCCAGCAGCTGGGAGTCGGGACAGGGGGGATCACCCCTCCACTTT

size: .
V: TRBV5-1
D: TRBD1
J: TRBJ1-5
CDR3: CASSLGQGGSNQPQHF
DNA: TGCGCCAGCAGCTTGGGACAGGGAGGCAGCAATCAGCCCCAGCATTTT

size: few
V: TRBV11-2
D: .
J: TRBJ2-7
CDR3: CASSSSYEQYF
DNA: TGTGCCAGCAGCTCTTCCTACGAGCAGTACTTC

size: .
V: TRBV9
D: .
J: TRBJ1-2
CDR3: CASSGKWGGNYGYTF
DNA: TGTGCCAGCAGCGGAAAATGGGGGGGTAACTATGGCTACACCTTC

size: .
V: TRBV28
D: .
J: TRBJ2-7
CDR3: CASSLGAPYEQYF
DNA: TGTGCCAGCAGCCTAGGGGCCCCATACGAGCAGTACTTC

size: .
V: TRBV4-3
D: TRBD1
J: TRBJ1-2
CDR3: CASSQDRTGDYGYPF
DNA: TGCGCCAGCAGCCAAGACAGGACAGGGGATTATGGCTACCCCTTC

size: .
V: TRBV5-4
D: TRBD1
J: TRBJ2-5
CDR3: CASSVYRGQQETQYF
DNA: TGTGCCAGCAGCGTCTACAGGGGACAACAAGAGACCCAGTACTTC

size: .
V: TRBV29-1
D: .
J: TRBJ2-3
CDR3: CSVDGRGAADTQYF
DNA: TGCAGCGTTGACGGCCGGGGGGCCGCAGATACGCAGTATTTT

size: once
V: TRBV7-2
D: .
J: TRBJ1-6
CDR3: CASSLAQGNSPLHF
DNA: TGTGCCAGCAGCTTAGCGCAGGGGAATTCACCCCTCCACTTT

size: .
V: TRBV28
D: .
J: TRBJ2-2
CDR3: CASSLRTGVAGELFF
DNA: TGTGCCAGCAGTTTACGGACGGGAGTGGCCGGGGAGCTGTTTTTT

size: .
V: TRBV29-1
D: .
J: TRBJ2-7
CDR3: CSGRDTIYEQYF
DNA: TGCAGCGGCCGGGACACCATCTACGAGCAGTACTTC

size: .
V: TRBV10-3
D: TRBD1
J: TRBJ1-1
CDR3: CAIRGTGVNTEAFF
DNA: TGTGCCATCAGAGGGACAGGGGTGAACACTGAAGCTTTCTTT

size: .
V: TRBV11-3
D: TRBD2
J: TRBJ2-7
CDR3: CASSFSGTSGTYEQYF
DNA: TGTGCCAGCAGCTTTTCCGGGACTAGCGGGACCTACGAGCAGTACTTC

size: once
V: TRBV28
D: TRBD1
J: TRBJ1-1
CDR3: CATRTGGITEAFF
DNA: TGTGCCACCAGAACAGGGGGCATCACTGAAGCTTTCTTT

size: .
V: TRBV6-5
D: TRBD1
J: TRBJ1-2
CDR3: CASSFGQGVGGYTF
DNA: TGTGCCAGCAGTTTCGGACAGGGAGTGGGAGGCTACACCTTC

size: .
V: TRBV7-2
D: TRBD1
J: TRBJ1-2
CDR3: CASSPDRDRGGYGYTF
DNA: TGTGCCAGCAGCCCAGACCGGGACAGGGGTGGCTATGGCTACACCTTC

size: .
V: TRBV5-1
D: TRBD1
J: TRBJ2-2
CDR3: CASSLRVGTGATGELFF
DNA: TGCGCCAGCAGCTTGCGGGTTGGGACAGGGGCCACCGGGGAGCTGTTTTTT

size: .
V: TRBV5-8
D: TRBD2
J: TRBJ2-5
CDR3: CASRPGLAGYQETQYF
DNA: TGTGCCAGCAGACCCGGACTAGCGGGGTATCAAGAGACCCAGTACTTC

size: .
V: TRBV15
D: .
J: TRBJ2-7
CDR3: CATSRVRGTRGEQYF
DNA: TGTGCCACCAGCAGAGTTCGCGGTACCCGGGGAGAGCAGTACTTC

size: .
V: TRBV15
D: .
J: TRBJ2-6
CDR3: CATSRAVSGANVLTF
DNA: TGTGCCACCAGCAGAGCTGTCTCTGGGGCCAACGTCCTGACTTTC

size: .
V: TRBV6-5
D: .
J: TRBJ2-2
CDR3: CASSTTPVAGELFF
DNA: TGTGCCAGCAGCACTACACCGGTGGCCGGGGAGCTGTTTTTT

size: .
V: TRBV4-1
D: .
J: TRBJ2-7
CDR3: CASSQDRAYEQYF
DNA: TGCGCCAGCAGCCAAGATCGGGCCTACGAGCAGTACTTC

size: once
V: TRBV27
D: TRBD2
J: TRBJ2-7
CDR3: CASRSSSGSETYEQYF
DNA: TGTGCCAGCAGATCTAGTAGCGGGAGCGAAACCTACGAGCAGTACTTC

size: .
V: TRBV19
D: TRBD2
J: TRBJ2-1
CDR3: CASSTGRGEQFF
DNA: TGTGCCAGTAGTACAGGGAGGGGTGAGCAGTTCTTC

size: few
V: TRBV18
D: TRBD1
J: TRBJ1-1
CDR3: CASSPLGQGNTEAFF
DNA: TGTGCCAGCTCACCATTGGGACAGGGGAACACTGAAGCTTTCTTT

size: .
V: TRBV9
D: .
J: TRBJ1-3
CDR3: CASSVVGDGNTIYF
DNA: TGTGCCAGCAGCGTAGTAGGGGATGGAAACACCATATATTTT

size: .
V: TRBV10-3
D: TRBD1
J: TRBJ2-3
CDR3: CAISALPGQSSTDTQYF
DNA: TGTGCCATCAGTGCTCTTCCGGGACAGTCTTCCACAGATACGCAGTATTTT

size: .
V: TRBV19
D: .
J: TRBJ1-1
CDR3: CASSLPGGRTEAFF
DNA: TGTGCCAGTAGCCTGCCGGGGGGGCGGACTGAAGCTTTCTTT

size: .
V: TRBV2
D: .
J: TRBJ2-2
CDR3: CASSAGTPGTGELFF
DNA: TGTGCCAGCAGTGCCGGGACTCCTGGGACCGGGGAGCTGTTTTTT

size: .
V: TRBV2
D: .
J: TRBJ1-5
CDR3: CASSESQNNQPQHF
DNA: TGTGCCAGCAGTGAAAGTCAGAACAATCAGCCCCAGCATTTT

size: .
V: TRBV30
D: TRBD1
J: TRBJ2-7
CDR3: CAWNPGTGLSEQYF
DNA: TGTGCCTGGAATCCCGGGACAGGGCTTAGTGAGCAGTACTTC

size: .
V: TRBV28
D: .
J: TRBJ1-5
CDR3: CASSQYQPQHF
DNA: TGTGCCAGCAGTCAGTATCAGCCCCAGCATTTT

size: .
V: TRBV7-9
D: TRBD2
J: TRBJ2-2
CDR3: CSSSQRRGGRTGELFF
DNA: TGTTCCAGCAGCCAAAGGCGGGGGGGCCGCACCGGGGAGCTGTTTTTT

size: few
V: TRBV4-1
D: .
J: TRBJ1-3
CDR3: CASSQEGQAYVNTIYF
DNA: TGCGCCAGCAGCCAAGAGGGACAAGCCTACGTAAACACCATATATTTT

size: .
V: TRBV7-2
D: .
J: TRBJ1-6
CDR3: CASSLGSGGSPLHF
DNA: TGTGCCAGCAGCTTAGGCAGTGGAGGGTCACCCCTCCACTTT

size: few
V: TRBV6-6
D: .
J: TRBJ2-2
CDR3: CASSYVVLGDGELFF
DNA: TGTGCCAGCAGTTACGTCGTTTTAGGGGATGGGGAGCTGTTTTTT

size: .
V: TRBV4-1
D: TRBD2
J: TRBJ2-7
CDR3: CASSQFGTSGGPRPGYEQYF
DNA: TGCGCCAGCAGCCAATTTGGGACTAGCGGGGGGCCCCGCCCCGGATACGAGCAGTACTTC

size: .
V: TRBV10-3
D: .
J: TRBJ2-7
CDR3: CAITPRAGAGDEQYF
DNA: TGTGCCATCACCCCCCGGGCAGGGGCCGGCGACGAGCAGTACTTC

size: .
V: TRBV6-5
D: .
J: TRBJ2-7
CDR3: CASSYYPEPSSYEQYF
DNA: TGTGCCAGCAGTTACTATCCGGAGCCCAGCTCCTACGAGCAGTACTTC

size: .
V: TRBV30
D: .
J: TRBJ1-2
CDR3: CAWSVGAGYYGYTF
DNA: TGTGCCTGGAGTGTAGGGGCCGGGTACTATGGCTACACCTTC

size: .
V: TRBV7-9
D: .
J: TRBJ1-4
CDR3: CASSLRGEKLFF
DNA: TGTGCCAGCAGCTTAAGGGGGGAAAAACTGTTTTTT

size: .
V: TRBV7-2
D: .
J: TRBJ1-4
CDR3: CASSLGGGSNEKLFF
DNA: TGTGCCAGCAGCTTAGGTGGGGGGTCTAATGAAAAACTGTTTTTT

size: few
V: TRBV13
D: .
J: TRBJ2-3
CDR3: CASSAVSALSGGPTDTQYF
DNA: TGTGCCAGCAGCGCCGTCTCGGCTTTGAGCGGAGGACCCACAGATACGCAGTATTTT

size: .
V: TRBV7-2
D: .
J: TRBJ2-6
CDR3: CASSLSAPGAGANVLTF
DNA: TGTGCCAGCAGCTTATCAGCACCAGGGGCTGGGGCCAACGTCCTGACTTTC

size: .
V: TRBV9
D: TRBD1
J: TRBJ1-6
CDR3: CASSSRDRVNSPLHF
DNA: TGTGCCAGCAGCTCCCGGGACAGGGTAAATTCACCCCTCCACTTT

size: .
V: TRBV5-1
D: .
J: TRBJ1-1
CDR3: CASTATGMNTEAFF
DNA: TGCGCCAGCACAGCAACAGGGATGAACACTGAAGCTTTCTTT

size: .
V: TRBV29-1
D: .
J: TRBJ2-5
CDR3: CSGGLETQYF
DNA: TGCAGCGGGGGCTTGGAGACCCAGTACTTC

size: .
V: TRBV6-6
D: .
J: TRBJ1-1
CDR3: CASSYSGGTEAFF
DNA: TGTGCCAGCAGTTACTCGGGGGGGACTGAAGCTTTCTTT